This note documents a single T cell receptor (beta chain) sequence. Its cognate antigen is unknown. Germline CDR1 is MNHEY and CDR2 is SVGAGI. Trimming cost V 2 bases and J 7 bases, with 12 bases left between them. The CDR3 is made up of 14 amino acids. Assay used: immunoSEQ multiplex PCR; TCRdb lists only in-frame clones, some missing. Of approximately 1,500,000 clones in the sample, about 96% were seen once. This record comes from a study of shared clonotypes between healthy human individuals. Overall study findings and caveats: Several donors showed sharing of 4.5% to 6% of naive CD4 clonotypes.

The donor cohort consisted entirely of Caucasian adults residing in Nashville, Tennessee. The origin of this receptor is a man aged 25-45 years in good health. Input material: naive CD4+ T cells sorted from blood. Sample subset: CD45RA+ positively selected. J is TRBJ2-1 and V is TRBV6-5; TRBD1 is a possible D gene (5 bases). The CDR3 loop is CASSYGPGRNEQFF. For the CDR3, the DNA is TGTGCCAGCAGTTACGGACCAGGGCGAAATGAGCAGTTCTTC.